Each of the 7 T cell receptor beta chains below was sequenced from the same sample in a study of blood T cells in healthy people across ages. Combining a sample-barcoded 5' primer with a J-beta primer mix, a second PCR ran for roughly 7 to 11 cycles. One entry per CDR3 protein results from TCRdb running MiXCR on the 5' RACE reads. The repertoire holds hundreds of thousands of distinct CDR3 sequences, roughly 50% seen once, with around 40% in the top ten. Sequenced material: blood. The origin of the receptors is a man older than 75 in good health.

There are a few counts of this clonotype. V and J are TRBV2 and TRBJ2-1; 8 nucleotides match TRBD2. Trimming at V came to 9 bases and at J to 2 bases, leaving 6 bases not matched to a gene. The CDR3 is made up of 14 amino acids. The germline V gene has CDR1 SNHLY and CDR2 FYNNEI. This CDR3 reads CASSGLVTYNEQFF. As DNA, the CDR3 is TGTGCCAGTTCGGGACTAGTCACCTACAATGAGCAGTTCTTC. Looking up the rest from reference TRBV2 and TRBJ2-1 gives the full variable domain: EPEVTQTPSHQVTQMGQEVILRCVPISNHLYFYWYRQILGQKVEFLVSFYNNEISEKSEIFDDQFSVERPDGSNFTLKIRSTKLEDSAMYFCASSGLVTYNEQFFGPGTRLTVL.

V and J are TRBV19 and TRBJ2-6; 9 bases map to TRBD1. The CDR3 length is 17 residues. The ends lost 5 bases at V and 0 bases at J; junction bases unmatched: 5. The germline CDR1 and CDR2 sequences are LNHDA and SQIVND (reference sequence). CDR3 residues: CASSLGQGDSGANVLTF. The CDR3 DNA reads as TGTGCCAGTAGTCTGGGACAGGGTGACTCTGGGGCCAACGTCCTGACTTTC.

This clonotype was found many times. This chain joins TRBV20-1 and TRBJ2-1, with D possibly being TRBD1 (6 bases). The CDR3 is 14 residues long. Germline V lookup: CDR1 DFQATT, CDR2 SNEGSKA (reference sequence). V lost 5 bases, J lost 0 bases, and 11 bases lay in between. For the CDR3, the DNA is TGCAGTGCTGCCGGGACATCCTCCTACAATGAGCAGTTCTTC. This codes for CSAAGTSSYNEQFF.

CDR3 sequence: CSVEPPGGFEQFF. CDR3 nucleotides: TGCAGCGTTGAACCACCAGGGGGCTTTGAGCAGTTCTTC. The chain couples TRBV29-1 to TRBJ2-1; TRBD1 matches 8 bases. CDR1 is SQVTM, CDR2 ANQGSEA, per germline. The CDR3 runs to 13 residues. The V segment lost 2 bases and the J segment 9 bases; nucleotides outside the gene matches: 6.

Only one count was recorded for this clonotype. The V and J genes are TRBV7-3 and TRBJ2-7; tentatively, D is TRBD1 or TRBD2 (5 bases each). The V gene lost 5 bases and the J gene lost 3 bases, with 14 bases spanning the gap. Germline V gives CDR1 SGHTA, CDR2 FQGTGA. There are 14 residues in the CDR3. In DNA, the CDR3 is TGTGCCAGCAGCCCCCTCCCTGGGGGCTACGAGCAGTACTTC. It translates to CASSPLPGGYEQYF. The full variable domain, in which reference TRBV7-3 and TRBJ2-7 provide the parts outside the CDR3, is GAGVSQTPSNKVTEKGKYVELRCDPISGHTALYWYRQSLGQGPEFLIYFQGTGAADDSGLPNDRFFAVRPEGSVSTLKIQRTERGDSAVYLCASSPLPGGYEQYFGPGTRLTVT.

This clonotype was detected a few times. The rearrangement links TRBV9 to TRBJ2-5, with 11 bases aligning to TRBD2. J was trimmed by 9 bases and V by 7 bases; bases with no gene match: 14. Per the germline V gene, CDR1 is SGDLS and CDR2 is YYNGEE. The CDR3 has 15 amino acids. Here the CDR3 DNA reads TGTGCCAGCGGGCCTTTAGCGGGAGGGGCAGTGTCCCAGTACTTC. Translating gives CASGPLAGGAVSQYF.

The chain uses TRBV2 and TRBJ1-2; 7 bases match TRBD1. V was pared by 3 bases and J by 7 bases, with 5 bases of the junction left unmatched. The germline CDR1 and CDR2 sequences are SNHLY and FYNNEI. The CDR3 consists of 13 residues. The CDR3 region has the DNA TGTGCCAGCAGTGAGAGGGGGCGAGGTGGCTACACCTTC. This codes for CASSERGRGGYTF.